The rows below give T cell receptor beta chains drawn from one sample of a study of cytomegalovirus exposure and HLA in healthy donors. Sequenced by immunoSEQ multiplex PCR; TCRdb stores in-frame clones only, minus some. Among over 150,000 clones listed, around 80% were seen once. The sample was PBMCs. These receptors came from a woman in her 30s in good health and CMV-seropositive. CDR3s include the opening cysteine and the closing phenylalanine or tryptophan. The D gene is left open where the match is weak. Expanded clones get a size class; other rows say once, few or many, or leave the size out.

D gene	V gene	clone size	J gene	CDR3 protein	CDR3 DNA
TRBD1	TRBV4-3	.	TRBJ2-7	CASSLGWDRGSYEQYF	TGCGCCAGCAGCCTAGGTTGGGACAGGGGCTCCTACGAGCAGTACTTC
TRBD2	TRBV28	.	TRBJ2-1	CASNTIAGGVYNEQFF	TGTGCCAGCAATACTATAGCGGGAGGGGTTTACAATGAGCAGTTCTTC
TRBD1	TRBV5-6	.	TRBJ1-2	CASSLIAVGGTNYGYTF	TGTGCCAGCAGCTTGATCGCAGTAGGGGGCACGAACTATGGCTACACCTTC
.	TRBV4-1	.	TRBJ2-1	CASSLKQGLYNEQFF	TGCGCCAGCAGCCTAAAACAGGGATTATACAATGAGCAGTTCTTC
.	TRBV5-1	.	TRBJ2-5	CASSLSQGETQYF	TGCGCCAGCAGCTTGAGTCAGGGGGAGACCCAGTACTTC
.	TRBV6-1	.	TRBJ2-1	CASLGLGSGEQFF	TGTGCCAGCTTGGGCCTCGGATCAGGGGAGCAGTTCTTC
TRBD2	TRBV2	.	TRBJ2-1	CASMMGLASYEQFF	TGTGCCAGCATGATGGGACTAGCATCCTATGAGCAGTTCTTC
.	TRBV7-9	.	TRBJ2-5	CASSFGRSDQETQYF	TGTGCCAGCAGCTTTGGCCGATCAGACCAAGAGACCCAGTACTTC
.	TRBV5-8	.	TRBJ1-1	CASSLRSTGRMNTEAFF	TGTGCCAGCAGCTTAAGATCGACAGGTCGAATGAACACTGAAGCTTTCTTT
.	TRBV9	.	TRBJ1-2	CASSVGQGGYGYTF	TGTGCCAGCAGCGTAGGGCAGGGAGGCTATGGCTACACCTTC
.	TRBV10-3	.	TRBJ2-1	CAISESDRGAEQFF	TGTGCCATCAGTGAGTCTGATAGGGGTGCTGAGCAGTTCTTC
.	TRBV30	once	TRBJ1-5	CAWSWGVSNQPQHF	TGTGCCTGGAGTTGGGGGGTAAGCAATCAGCCCCAGCATTTT
.	TRBV7-6	.	TRBJ2-7	CASSLAPPHVTRNYEQYF	TGTGCCAGCAGCTTAGCCCCCCCCCATGTTACGCGGAATTACGAGCAGTACTTC
TRBD2	TRBV7-9	few	TRBJ2-7	CASSPAQRESIGSSYEQYF	TGTGCCAGCAGCCCTGCACAGCGGGAGAGCATTGGGAGCTCCTACGAGCAGTACTTC
.	TRBV5-6	.	TRBJ1-1	CASSLGGGGRGTEAFF	TGTGCCAGCAGCTTGGGCGGGGGGGGGCGAGGCACTGAAGCTTTCTTT
.	TRBV27	.	TRBJ2-7	CASSLGAAHYEQYF	TGTGCCAGCAGTTTAGGGGCCGCTCACTACGAGCAGTACTTC
TRBD1	TRBV6-6	.	TRBJ2-1	CVSSPGQRDNEQFF	TGTGTCAGCAGTCCGGGACAGAGAGACAATGAGCAGTTCTTC
.	TRBV7-9	.	TRBJ2-5	CASSPTGVGEQYF	TGTGCCAGCAGCCCCACGGGAGTGGGAGAGCAGTACTTC
.	TRBV29-1	.	TRBJ2-2	CSVPPLGTNTGELFF	TGCAGCGTTCCCCCCCTTGGCACGAACACCGGGGAGCTGTTTTTT
TRBD1	TRBV6-5	once	TRBJ1-1	CASSSPRQGWYTEAFF	TGTGCCAGCAGTTCTCCAAGACAGGGGTGGTACACTGAAGCTTTCTTT
TRBD1	TRBV6-5	.	TRBJ2-5	CASSPGTGGRETQYF	TGTGCCAGCAGTCCCGGGACAGGGGGCCGGGAGACCCAGTACTTC
.	TRBV12-5	.	TRBJ1-5	CASGLHGFQPQHF	TGTGCTAGTGGTTTGCACGGTTTTCAGCCCCAGCATTTT
.	TRBV7-6	.	TRBJ2-2	CASSLGATGELFF	TGTGCCAGCAGCTTGGGAGCCACCGGGGAGCTGTTTTTT
.	TRBV6-5	.	TRBJ2-7	CASSLGPLEQYF	TGTGCCAGCAGTCTGGGGCCCTTGGAGCAGTACTTC
TRBD1	TRBV5-4	.	TRBJ2-2	CASSQGAEKGDTGELFF	TGTGCCAGCAGTCAGGGGGCCGAGAAGGGGGACACCGGGGAGCTGTTTTTT
.	TRBV7-2	.	TRBJ1-5	CASSLAVTDSNQPQHF	TGTGCCAGCAGCTTAGCGGTAACAGATAGCAATCAGCCCCAGCATTTT
TRBD1	TRBV5-1	few	TRBJ2-2	CASSFRQGASGELFF	TGCGCCAGCAGCTTCAGACAGGGGGCATCCGGGGAGCTGTTTTTT
.	TRBV9	.	TRBJ2-5	CASSVAGHQETQYF	TGTGCCAGCAGCGTGGCGGGACACCAAGAGACCCAGTACTTC
.	TRBV4-1	.	TRBJ2-3	CASSQGPTFSTEYF	TGCGCCAGCAGCCAAGGCCCGACTTTCTCAACGGAGTATTTT
TRBD2	TRBV9	once	TRBJ2-3	CASSVHLSGGLTTDTQYF	TGTGCCAGCAGCGTTCATCTGTCGGGAGGACTTACCACAGATACGCAGTATTTT
.	TRBV19	.	TRBJ2-3	CASSMGGSPDTQYF	TGTGCCAGTAGTATGGGTGGGAGCCCAGATACGCAGTATTTT
TRBD2	TRBV11-2	.	TRBJ2-3	CASSLAGGGTDTQYF	TGTGCCAGCAGCTTGGCGGGAGGGGGCACAGATACGCAGTATTTT
.	TRBV7-9	.	TRBJ2-1	CASSLRSYNEQFF	TGTGCCAGCAGCTTAAGGAGCTACAATGAGCAGTTCTTC
.	TRBV14	.	TRBJ1-4	CASSQVSEKLFF	TGTGCCAGCAGCCAAGTCAGTGAAAAACTGTTTTTT
TRBD1	TRBV4-1	.	TRBJ1-4	CASSQVGTAREKLFF	TGCGCCAGCAGCCAAGTCGGGACAGCGAGAGAAAAACTGTTTTTT
TRBD2	TRBV28	many	TRBJ2-1	CASSPLAGINNEQFF	TGTGCCAGCAGTCCACTAGCGGGAATAAACAATGAGCAGTTCTTC
.	TRBV9	few	TRBJ2-3	CASSVVPEGTQYF	TGTGCCAGCAGCGTAGTCCCCGAGGGTACGCAGTATTTT
TRBD2	TRBV10-1	.	TRBJ2-6	CASGYLALAVSGANVLTF	TGCGCCAGCGGCTATCTTGCGCTAGCGGTCTCTGGGGCCAACGTCCTGACTTTC
.	TRBV4-1	.	TRBJ2-5	CASRRHMVQAGTQYF	TGCGCCAGCAGGAGGCATATGGTTCAAGCCGGGACCCAGTACTTC
TRBD1	TRBV5-1	few	TRBJ2-5	CASSPGQGIETQYF	TGCGCCAGCAGCCCCGGACAGGGGATCGAGACCCAGTACTTC
TRBD2	TRBV9	.	TRBJ2-3	CASSPRTSGRDTQYF	TGTGCCAGCAGCCCCCGCACTAGCGGGAGGGATACGCAGTATTTT